This T cell receptor beta chain was observed in a study of post-analysis software for immune sequencing data. Every TCR beta cDNA library bore unique molecular identifiers. TCRdb reanalysed the PCR reads using MiXCR and keeps one entry per CDR3 protein. The sample holds hundreds of thousands of distinct CDR3 sequences, approximately 59% seen once. On this clonotype itself: What it recognizes is unknown.

V trimming: 7 bases; J trimming: 7 bases; junction bases outside the gene matches: 11. Germline V gene sequence: CDR1 SQVTM, CDR2 ANQGSEA. The CDR3 covers 13 residues. Study observations and caveats: The study found TRBV5-6, TRBV5-1 and TRBV20-1 among five or six TRBV segments more frequent in patients than controls. Strong co-clustering by F measure linked samples that shared a preparation batch.

This TCR came from a girl aged 2-15 years with multiple sclerosis. J is TRBJ1-1 and V is TRBV29-1, with 8 nucleotides matching TRBD1. Sequenced sample: blood. CDR3 DNA: TGCAGCGCCGGTGACAGGGGAAGGGGTGAAGCTTTCTTT. It yields the protein CSAGDRGRGEAFF.